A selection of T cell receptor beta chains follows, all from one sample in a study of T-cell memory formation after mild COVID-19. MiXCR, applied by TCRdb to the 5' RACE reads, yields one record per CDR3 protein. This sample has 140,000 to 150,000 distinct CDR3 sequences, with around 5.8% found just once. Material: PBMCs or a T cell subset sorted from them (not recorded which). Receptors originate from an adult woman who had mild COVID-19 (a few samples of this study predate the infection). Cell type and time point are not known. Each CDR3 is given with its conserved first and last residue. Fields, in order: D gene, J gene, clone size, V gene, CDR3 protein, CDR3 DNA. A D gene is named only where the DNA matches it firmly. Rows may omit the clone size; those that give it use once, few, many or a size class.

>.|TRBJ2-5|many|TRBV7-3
CASSLTVMETQYF
TGTGCCAGCAGCCTTACCGTAATGGAGACCCAGTACTTC
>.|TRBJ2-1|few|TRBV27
CASSRAPKSYNEQFF
TGTGCCAGCAGTCGGGCCCCGAAATCCTACAATGAGCAGTTCTTC
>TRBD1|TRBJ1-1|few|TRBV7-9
CASSPGDRGAMNTEAFF
TGTGCCAGCAGCCCCGGGGACAGGGGAGCGATGAACACTGAAGCTTTCTTT
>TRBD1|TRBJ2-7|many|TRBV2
CASSAQGTSSYEQYF
TGTGCCAGCAGCGCACAGGGGACCAGCTCCTACGAGCAGTACTTC
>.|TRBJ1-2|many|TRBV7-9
CASSRVVDGGTF
TGTGCCAGCAGCCGAGTCGTGGACGGCGGCACCTTC
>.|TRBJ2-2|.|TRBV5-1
CASSGERTTGELFF
TGCGCCAGCAGCGGGGAGAGGACCACCGGGGAGCTGTTTTTT
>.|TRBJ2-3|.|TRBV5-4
CASSSVASRFPTNTQYF
TGTGCCAGCAGCTCGGTCGCTAGCAGGTTCCCGACGAATACGCAGTATTTT
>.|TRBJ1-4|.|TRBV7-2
CASSFGLFGEKLFF
TGTGCCAGCAGCTTCGGGTTATTCGGTGAAAAACTGTTTTTT
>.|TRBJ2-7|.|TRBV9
CASAASYEQYF
TGTGCCAGCGCCGCCTCCTACGAGCAGTACTTC
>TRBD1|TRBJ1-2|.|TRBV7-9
CASSHTGVYGYTF
TGTGCCAGCAGCCATACAGGGGTCTATGGCTACACCTTC
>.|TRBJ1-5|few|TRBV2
CASRPERDQPQHF
TGTGCCAGCAGACCGGAGAGGGATCAGCCCCAGCATTTT
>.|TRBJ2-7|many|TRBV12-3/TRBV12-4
CASSSPGSYEQYF
TGTGCCAGCAGTTCCCCCGGAAGCTACGAGCAGTACTTC
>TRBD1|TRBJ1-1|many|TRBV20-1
CSAIQRTGMNTEAFF
TGCAGTGCTATACAGAGGACAGGAATGAACACTGAAGCTTTCTTT
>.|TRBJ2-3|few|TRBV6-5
CASSYSRSGGYGGTDTQYF
TGTGCCAGCAGTTACTCGAGGTCCGGGGGTTATGGGGGCACAGATACGCAGTATTTT
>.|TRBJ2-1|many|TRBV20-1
CSARDRYGQIYNEQFF
TGCAGTGCTAGAGATCGATATGGACAGATATACAATGAGCAGTTCTTC
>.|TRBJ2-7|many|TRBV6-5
CASSLVGGGYEQYF
TGTGCCAGCAGTTTGGTCGGGGGTGGATACGAGCAGTACTTC
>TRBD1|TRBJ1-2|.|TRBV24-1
CATSAATGTNYGYTF
TGTGCCACCAGTGCCGCGACAGGGACTAACTATGGCTACACCTTC
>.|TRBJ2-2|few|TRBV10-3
CAISDTDGPNTGELFF
TGTGCCATCAGTGACACGGACGGGCCGAACACCGGGGAGCTGTTTTTT
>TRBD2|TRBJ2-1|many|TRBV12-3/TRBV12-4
CATLRTSDREQFF
TGTGCCACCCTCCGGACTAGCGATCGTGAGCAGTTCTTC
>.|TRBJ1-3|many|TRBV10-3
CAISGQTYGSSGNTIYF
TGTGCCATCAGCGGACAGACGTACGGCTCCTCTGGAAACACCATATATTTT
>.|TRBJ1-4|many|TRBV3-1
CASSQVAGRLFF
TGTGCCAGCAGCCAAGTGGCAGGGAGGCTGTTTTTT
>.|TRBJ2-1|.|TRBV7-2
CASSFLRADNEQFF
TGTGCCAGCAGCTTTCTCCGGGCAGACAATGAGCAGTTCTTC
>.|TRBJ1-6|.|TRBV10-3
CAIKGDYNSPLHF
TGTGCCATCAAGGGAGATTATAATTCACCCCTCCACTTT
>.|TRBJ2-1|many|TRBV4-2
CASSQDSGNFYNEQFF
TGTGCCAGCAGCCAAGATAGTGGGAACTTCTACAATGAGCAGTTCTTC
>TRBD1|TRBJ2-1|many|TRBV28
CASSLPWQGAALSYNEQFF
TGTGCCAGCAGTTTACCGTGGCAGGGGGCGGCCCTCTCCTACAATGAGCAGTTCTTC
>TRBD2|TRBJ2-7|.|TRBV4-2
CASSQGSGSSYEQYF
TGTGCCAGCAGCCAAGGTAGCGGGAGCTCCTACGAGCAGTACTTC
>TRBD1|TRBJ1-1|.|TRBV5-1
CASSSQTGGRNTEAFF
TGCGCCAGCAGCTCTCAGACAGGGGGTAGGAACACTGAAGCTTTCTTT
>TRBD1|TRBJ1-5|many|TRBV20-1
CSARSGTGGSQPQHF
TGCAGTGCTAGATCCGGGACAGGGGGCTCTCAGCCCCAGCATTTT
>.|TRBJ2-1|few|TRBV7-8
CASSFAYTEQFF
TGTGCCAGCAGCTTCGCGTACACTGAGCAGTTCTTC
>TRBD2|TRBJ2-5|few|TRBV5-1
CASSLGLAGETQYF
TGCGCCAGCAGCCTGGGACTAGCGGGAGAGACCCAGTACTTC
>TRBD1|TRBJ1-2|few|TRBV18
CASSPGQGYYGYTF
TGTGCCAGCTCACCGGGACAGGGATATTATGGCTACACCTTC
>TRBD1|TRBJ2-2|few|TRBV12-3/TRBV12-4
CASDRGGDMELFF
TGTGCCAGCGACAGGGGCGGTGACATGGAGCTGTTTTTT
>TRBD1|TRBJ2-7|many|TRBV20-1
CSASLQGNSYEQYF
TGCAGTGCTAGTTTACAGGGGAATTCCTACGAGCAGTACTTC
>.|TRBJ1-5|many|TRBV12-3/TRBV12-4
CASTQTEYNQPQHF
TGTGCCAGCACCCAGACAGAGTACAATCAGCCCCAGCATTTT
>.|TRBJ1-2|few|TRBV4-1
CASSQDQGRGREGYTF
TGCGCCAGCAGCCAAGATCAGGGCAGGGGAAGAGAAGGCTACACCTTC
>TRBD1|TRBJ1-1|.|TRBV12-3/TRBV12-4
CASSARTGENTEAFF
TGTGCCAGCAGTGCCAGGACAGGGGAGAACACTGAAGCTTTCTTT
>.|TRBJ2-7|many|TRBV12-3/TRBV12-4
CASSPGVGGEQYF
TGTGCCAGCAGTCCCGGGGTCGGGGGCGAGCAGTACTTC
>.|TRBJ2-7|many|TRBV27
CASSFTGSYEQYF
TGTGCCAGCAGTTTCACGGGGAGCTACGAGCAGTACTTC
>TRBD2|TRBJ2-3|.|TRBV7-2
CASSIRRGTTDTQYF
TGTGCCAGCAGCATCCGGCGGGGGACCACAGATACGCAGTATTTT
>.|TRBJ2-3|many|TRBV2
CASSAVSGGGTQYF
TGTGCCAGCAGTGCAGTTAGCGGAGGGGGTACGCAGTATTTT
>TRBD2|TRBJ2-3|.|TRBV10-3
CAISIAGGADTQYF
TGTGCCATCAGTATAGCGGGGGGCGCAGATACGCAGTATTTT
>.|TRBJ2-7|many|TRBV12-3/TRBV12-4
CASSLVPPVDEQYF
TGTGCCAGCAGTTTAGTCCCCCCGGTCGACGAGCAGTACTTC
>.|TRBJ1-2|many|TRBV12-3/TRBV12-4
CASSPAGRNYGYTF
TGTGCCAGCAGCCCCGCAGGAAGGAACTATGGCTACACCTTC
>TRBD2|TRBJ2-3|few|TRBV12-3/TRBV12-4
CASSRIAGAGTDTQYF
TGTGCCAGCAGTCGCATAGCGGGGGCGGGGACAGATACGCAGTATTTT
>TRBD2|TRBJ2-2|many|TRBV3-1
CASSQDPSGITGELFF
TGTGCCAGCAGCCAAGATCCTAGCGGGATCACCGGGGAGCTGTTTTTT
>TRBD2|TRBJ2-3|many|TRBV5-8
CASNLAGPSTDTQYF
TGTGCCAGCAATCTAGCGGGGCCTAGCACAGATACGCAGTATTTT